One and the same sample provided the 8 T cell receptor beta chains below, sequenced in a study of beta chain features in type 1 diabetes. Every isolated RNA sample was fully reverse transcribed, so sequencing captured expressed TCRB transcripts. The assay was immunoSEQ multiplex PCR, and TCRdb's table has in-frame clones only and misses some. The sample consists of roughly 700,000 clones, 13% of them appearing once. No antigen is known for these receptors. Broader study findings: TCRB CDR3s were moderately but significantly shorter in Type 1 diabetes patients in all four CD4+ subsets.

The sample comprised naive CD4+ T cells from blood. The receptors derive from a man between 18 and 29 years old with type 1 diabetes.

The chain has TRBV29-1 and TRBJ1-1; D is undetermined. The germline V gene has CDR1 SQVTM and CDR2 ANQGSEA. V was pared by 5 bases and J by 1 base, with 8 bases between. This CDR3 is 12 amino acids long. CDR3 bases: TGCAGCGTTCAGCACGAGAACACTGAAGCTTTCTTT. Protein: CSVQHENTEAFF.

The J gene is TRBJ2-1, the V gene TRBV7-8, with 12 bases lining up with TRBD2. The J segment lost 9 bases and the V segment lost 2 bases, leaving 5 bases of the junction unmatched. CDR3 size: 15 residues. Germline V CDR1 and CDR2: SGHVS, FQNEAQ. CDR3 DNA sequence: TGTGCCAGCAGCTTAAGGACTAGCGGGGATGGTGAGCAGTTCTTC. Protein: CASSLRTSGDGEQFF.

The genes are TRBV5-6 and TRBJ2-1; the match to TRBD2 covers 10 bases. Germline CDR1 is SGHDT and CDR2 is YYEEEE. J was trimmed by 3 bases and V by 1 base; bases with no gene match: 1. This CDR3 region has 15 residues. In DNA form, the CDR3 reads TGTGCCAGCAGCTTGTTAGCGGGGGGCTACAATGAGCAGTTCTTC. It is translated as CASSLLAGGYNEQFF.

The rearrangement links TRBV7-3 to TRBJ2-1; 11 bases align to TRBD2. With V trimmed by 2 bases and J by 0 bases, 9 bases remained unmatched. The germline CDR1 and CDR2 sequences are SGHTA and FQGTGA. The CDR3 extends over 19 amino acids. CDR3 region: CASSLGGTSGASSYNEQFF. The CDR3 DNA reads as TGTGCCAGCAGCTTAGGCGGGACTAGCGGAGCTAGCTCCTACAATGAGCAGTTCTTC.

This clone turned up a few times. The CDR3 sequence: CASSLSRTEAFF. In DNA, the CDR3 is TGTGCCAGCAGCCTCAGTCGGACTGAAGCTTTCTTT. The chain is built from TRBV14 and TRBJ1-1; D is unresolved. The CDR3 covers 12 residues. Trimming cost V 4 bases and J 5 bases, with 8 bases left between them. Per germline, CDR1 SGHDN and CDR2 FVKESK. The full variable domain, completed using reference TRBV14 and TRBJ1-1, is EAGVTQFPSHSVIEKGQTVTLRCDPISGHDNLYWYRRVMGKEIKFLLHFVKESKQDESGMPNNRFLAERTGGTYSTLKVQPAELEDSGVYFCASSLSRTEAFFGQGTRLTVV.

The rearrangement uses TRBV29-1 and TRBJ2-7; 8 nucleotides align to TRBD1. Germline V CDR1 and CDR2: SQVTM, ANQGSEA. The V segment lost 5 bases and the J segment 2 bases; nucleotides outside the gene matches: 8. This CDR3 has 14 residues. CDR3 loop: CSVLSDRDAYEQYF. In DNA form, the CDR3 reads TGCAGCGTTCTATCGGACAGGGATGCCTACGAGCAGTACTTC.

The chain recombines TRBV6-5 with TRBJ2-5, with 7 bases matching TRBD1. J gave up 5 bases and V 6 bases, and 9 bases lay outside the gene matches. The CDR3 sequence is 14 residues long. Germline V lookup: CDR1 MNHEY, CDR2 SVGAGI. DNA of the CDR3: TGTGCCAGCAGAGAACAGGGGAGTAGGGAGACCCAGTACTTC. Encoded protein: CASREQGSRETQYF.

The CDR3 DNA reads as TGTGCCAGCAGCCTTGACAGGGTAATGAACACTGAAGCTTTCTTT. The encoded protein is CASSLDRVMNTEAFF. This chain uses TRBV7-9 with TRBJ1-1; 7 bases agree with TRBD1. There are 15 residues in the CDR3. The V gene's germline CDR1 is SEHNR and CDR2 FQNEAQ (reference sequence). With 5 bases clipped from V and 0 bases from J, the junction kept 6 bases outside the gene matches.